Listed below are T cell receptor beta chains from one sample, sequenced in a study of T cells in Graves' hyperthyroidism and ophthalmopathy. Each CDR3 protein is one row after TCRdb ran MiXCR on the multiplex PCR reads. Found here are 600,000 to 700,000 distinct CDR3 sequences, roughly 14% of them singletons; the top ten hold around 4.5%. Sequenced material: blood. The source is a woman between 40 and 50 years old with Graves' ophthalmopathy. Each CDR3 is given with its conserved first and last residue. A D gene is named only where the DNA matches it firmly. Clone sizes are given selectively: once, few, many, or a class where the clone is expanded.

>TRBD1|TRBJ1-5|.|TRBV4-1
CASSQVQGAGQPQHF
TGCGCCAGCAGCCAGGTACAGGGGGCAGGTCAGCCCCAGCATTTT
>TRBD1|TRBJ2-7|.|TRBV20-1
CSARDPRPGGSYEQYF
TGCAGTGCTAGAGATCCTCGACCAGGGGGATCCTACGAGCAGTACTTC
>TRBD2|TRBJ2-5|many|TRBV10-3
CAISVLAGVGETQYF
TGTGCCATCAGTGTTTTAGCGGGAGTAGGAGAGACCCAGTACTTC
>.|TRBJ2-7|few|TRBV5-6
CASSLPGVNEQYF
TGTGCCAGCAGCTTGCCAGGGGTAAACGAGCAGTACTTC
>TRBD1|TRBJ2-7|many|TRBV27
CASSRRTGSSTLYEQYF
TGTGCCAGCAGTCGTCGGACAGGTTCGTCGACTCTCTACGAGCAGTACTTC
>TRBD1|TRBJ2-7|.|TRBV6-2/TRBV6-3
CASSSPRRGQGRYEQYF
TGTGCCAGCAGTTCGCCGAGGCGGGGACAGGGGAGATACGAGCAGTACTTC
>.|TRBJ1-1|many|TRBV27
CASSLHHRADTEAFF
TGTGCCAGCAGTTTACACCACAGGGCTGACACTGAAGCTTTCTTT
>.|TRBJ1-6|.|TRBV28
CASSPPRGYLNSPLHF
TGTGCCAGCAGTCCCCCCAGGGGCTACCTAAATTCACCCCTCCACTTT
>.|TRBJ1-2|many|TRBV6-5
CASKGMDYGYTF
TGTGCCAGCAAAGGCATGGACTATGGCTACACCTTC
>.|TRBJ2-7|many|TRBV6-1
CASTPLKTMSYEQYF
TGTGCCAGCACACCGCTGAAAACCATGAGCTACGAGCAGTACTTC
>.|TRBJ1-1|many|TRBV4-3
CASSQDGEVVGKAFF
TGCGCCAGCAGCCAAGATGGGGAGGTGGTGGGAAAAGCTTTCTTT
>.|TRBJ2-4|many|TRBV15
CATSRRRDFENIQYF
TGTGCCACCAGCAGGAGAAGGGATTTTGAAAACATTCAGTACTTC
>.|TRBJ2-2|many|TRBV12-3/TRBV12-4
CASSFKATGELFF
TGTGCCAGCAGTTTCAAGGCCACCGGGGAGCTGTTTTTT
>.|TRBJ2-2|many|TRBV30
CAWSTPPNTGELFF
TGTGCCTGGAGTACACCCCCTAACACCGGGGAGCTGTTTTTT
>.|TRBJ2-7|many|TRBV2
CASSRGELAAYEQYF
TGTGCCAGCAGCAGGGGGGAACTAGCGGCCTACGAGCAGTACTTC
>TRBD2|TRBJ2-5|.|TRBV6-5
CASSYGGRTQETQYF
TGTGCCAGCAGTTACGGCGGGAGGACCCAAGAGACCCAGTACTTC